This T cell receptor beta chain was retrieved from a study of metastatic and nonmetastatic thyroid tumors. Study overall: It was across blood and tumor or nodule tissue from malignant and benign thyroid patients that repertoires were compared.

V gave up 4 bases and J gave up 7 bases; unmatched junction bases: 15. CDR1 and CDR2 (germline): SGHRS, YFSETQ. The CDR3 has 17 residues. Original processing methods: The study's classifier, a distant-metastasis tool for papillary thyroid cancer, was built using CDR3 differences across clinicopathological groups. TCRdb re-called clones from the PCR reads using MiXCR. None of the V and J calls come from the authors' own analysis; TCRdb made them. Of roughly 59,000 clones listed, about a sixth are singletons. No patient received treatment before thyroid surgery. Study observations and caveats: Reported TCR beta diversity, measured in blood and tumor, was significantly higher for malignant thyroid tumors than for benign nodules.

This clone was observed at least ten times. The antigen remains undetermined. The specimen was blood. This sequence originates from a male donor with papillary thyroid cancer or a benign thyroid nodule (not recorded which). Some clones in this sample may be carry-over from other donors' samples. The genes are TRBV5-1 and TRBJ2-2, with 8 bases matching TRBD1. The CDR3 coding sequence is TGCGCCAGCAGCCCACGACAGGGGACGTCTATTTACGGGGAGCTGTTTTTT. Protein product: CASSPRQGTSIYGELFF.